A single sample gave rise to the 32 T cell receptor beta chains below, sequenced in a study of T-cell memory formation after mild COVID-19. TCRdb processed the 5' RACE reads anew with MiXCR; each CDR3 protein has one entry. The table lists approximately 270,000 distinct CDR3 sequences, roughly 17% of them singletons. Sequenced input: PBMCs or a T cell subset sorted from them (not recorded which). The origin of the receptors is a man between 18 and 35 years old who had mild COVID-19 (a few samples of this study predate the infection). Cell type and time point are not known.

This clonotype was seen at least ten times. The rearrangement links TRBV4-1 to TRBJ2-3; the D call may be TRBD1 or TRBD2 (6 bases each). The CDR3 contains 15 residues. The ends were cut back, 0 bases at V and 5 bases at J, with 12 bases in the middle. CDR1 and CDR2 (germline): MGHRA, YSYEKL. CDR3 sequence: CASSQDGGGGDTQYF. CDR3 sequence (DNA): TGCGCCAGCAGCCAAGATGGAGGGGGAGGAGATACGCAGTATTTT.

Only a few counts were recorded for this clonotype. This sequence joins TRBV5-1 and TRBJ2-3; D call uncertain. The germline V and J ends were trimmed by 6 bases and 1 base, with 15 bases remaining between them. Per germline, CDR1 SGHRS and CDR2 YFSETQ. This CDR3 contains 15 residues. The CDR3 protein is CASTSRLRRTDTQYF. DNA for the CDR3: TGCGCCAGCACCTCGCGGCTCCGACGCACAGATACGCAGTATTTT.

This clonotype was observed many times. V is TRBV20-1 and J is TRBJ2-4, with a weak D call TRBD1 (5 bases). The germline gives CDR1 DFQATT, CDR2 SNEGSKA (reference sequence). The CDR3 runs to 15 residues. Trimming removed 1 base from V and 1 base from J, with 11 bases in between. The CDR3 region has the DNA TGCAGTGCTAGAGGAGGCGCAGGGGCCAAAAACATTCAGTACTTC. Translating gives CSARGGAGAKNIQYF.

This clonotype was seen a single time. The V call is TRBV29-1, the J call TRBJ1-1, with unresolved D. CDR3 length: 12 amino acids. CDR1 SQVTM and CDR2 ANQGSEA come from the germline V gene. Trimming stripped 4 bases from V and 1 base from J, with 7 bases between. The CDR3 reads CSVVARNTEAFF. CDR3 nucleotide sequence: TGCAGCGTTGTGGCGCGGAACACTGAAGCTTTCTTT. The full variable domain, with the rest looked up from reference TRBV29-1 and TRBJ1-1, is SAVISQKPSRDICQRGTSLTIQCQVDSQVTMMFWYRQQPGQSLTLIATANQGSEATYESGFVIDKFPISRPNLTFSTLTVSNMSPEDSSIYLCSVVARNTEAFFGQGTRLTVV.

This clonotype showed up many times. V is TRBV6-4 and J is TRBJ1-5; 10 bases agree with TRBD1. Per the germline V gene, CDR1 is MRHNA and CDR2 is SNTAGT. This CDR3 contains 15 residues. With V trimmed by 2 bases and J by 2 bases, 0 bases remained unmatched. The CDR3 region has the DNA TGTGCCAGCAGTGACGGGACAGGGGGCAATCAGCCCCAGCATTTT. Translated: CASSDGTGGNQPQHF.

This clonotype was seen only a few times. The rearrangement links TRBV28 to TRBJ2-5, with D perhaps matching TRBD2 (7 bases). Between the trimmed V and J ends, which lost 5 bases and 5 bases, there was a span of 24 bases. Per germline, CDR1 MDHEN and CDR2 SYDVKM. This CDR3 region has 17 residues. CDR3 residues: CASSPRGGGSLRETQYF. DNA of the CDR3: TGTGCCAGCAGTCCCAGGGGCGGGGGATCGTTACGGGAGACCCAGTACTTC.

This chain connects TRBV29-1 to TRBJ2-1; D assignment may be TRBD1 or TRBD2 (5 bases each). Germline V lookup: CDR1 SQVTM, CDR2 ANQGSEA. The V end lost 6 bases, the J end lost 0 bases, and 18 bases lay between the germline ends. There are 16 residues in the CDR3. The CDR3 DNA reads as TGCAGCGTGGATTCGCCGGGACCCGGCTCCTACAATGAGCAGTTCTTC. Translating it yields CSVDSPGPGSYNEQFF.

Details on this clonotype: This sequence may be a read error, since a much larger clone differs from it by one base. The CDR3 coding sequence is TGTGACATCAGTGCGTCCGGCAGGCAAGAGACCCAGTACTTC. This sequence encodes CDISASGRQETQYF. This chain connects TRBV10-3 to TRBJ2-5; no definite D call. The length of the CDR3 is 14 residues. The germline V gene has CDR1 ENHRY and CDR2 SYGVKD.

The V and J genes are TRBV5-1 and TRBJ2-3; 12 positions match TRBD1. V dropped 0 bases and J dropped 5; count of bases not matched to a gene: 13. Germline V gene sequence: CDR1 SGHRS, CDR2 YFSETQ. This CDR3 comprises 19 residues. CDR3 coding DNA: TGCGCCAGCAGCTTGGCCTCTGGGACAGGGGGCCGTCGGGTAGATACGCAGTATTTT. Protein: CASSLASGTGGRRVDTQYF. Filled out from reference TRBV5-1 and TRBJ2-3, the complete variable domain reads KAGVTQTPRYLIKTRGQQVTLSCSPISGHRSVSWYQQTPGQGLQFLFEYFSETQRNKGNFPGRFSGRQFSNSRSEMNVSTLELGDSALYLCASSLASGTGGRRVDTQYFGPGTRLTVL.

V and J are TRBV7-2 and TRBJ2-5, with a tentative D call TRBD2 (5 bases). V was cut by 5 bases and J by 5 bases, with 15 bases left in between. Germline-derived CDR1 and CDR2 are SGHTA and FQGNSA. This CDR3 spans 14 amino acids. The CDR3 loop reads CASSRKGKRETQYF. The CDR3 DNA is TGTGCCAGCAGCCGCAAGGGCAAGCGGGAGACCCAGTACTTC. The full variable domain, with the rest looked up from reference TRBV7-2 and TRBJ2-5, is GAGVSQSPSNKVTEKGKDVELRCDPISGHTALYWYRQSLGQGLEFLIYFQGNSAPDKSGLPSDRFSAERTGGSVSTLTIQRTQQEDSAVYLCASSRKGKRETQYFGPGTRLLVL.

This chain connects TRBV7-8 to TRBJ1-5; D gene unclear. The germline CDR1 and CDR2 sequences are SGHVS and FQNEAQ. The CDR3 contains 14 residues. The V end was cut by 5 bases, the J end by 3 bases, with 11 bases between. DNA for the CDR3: TGTGCCAGCAGCGATAGCGGGTACAATCAGCCCCAGCATTTT. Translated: CASSDSGYNQPQHF.

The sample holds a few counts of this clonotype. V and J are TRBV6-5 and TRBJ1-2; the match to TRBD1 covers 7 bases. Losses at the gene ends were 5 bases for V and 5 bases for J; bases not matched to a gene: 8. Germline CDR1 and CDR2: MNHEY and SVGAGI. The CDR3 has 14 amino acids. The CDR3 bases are TGTGCCAGCAGTCCCCTTGGGACAGCTTATGGCTACACCTTC. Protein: CASSPLGTAYGYTF.

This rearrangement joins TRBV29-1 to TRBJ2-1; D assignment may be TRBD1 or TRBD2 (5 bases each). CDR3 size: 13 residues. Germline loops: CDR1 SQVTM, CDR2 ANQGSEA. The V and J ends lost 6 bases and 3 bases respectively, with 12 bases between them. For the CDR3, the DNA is TGCAGCGTCGAGGGACGGTTCTACAATGAGCAGTTCTTC. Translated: CSVEGRFYNEQFF.

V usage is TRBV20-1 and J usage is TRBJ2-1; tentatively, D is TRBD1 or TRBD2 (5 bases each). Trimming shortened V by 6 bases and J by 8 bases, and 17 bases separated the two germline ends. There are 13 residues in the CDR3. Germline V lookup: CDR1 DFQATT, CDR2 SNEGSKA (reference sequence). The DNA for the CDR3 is TGCAGTGCCGAAGAAGGGGAGAGCGATGAGCAGTTCTTC. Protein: CSAEEGESDEQFF.

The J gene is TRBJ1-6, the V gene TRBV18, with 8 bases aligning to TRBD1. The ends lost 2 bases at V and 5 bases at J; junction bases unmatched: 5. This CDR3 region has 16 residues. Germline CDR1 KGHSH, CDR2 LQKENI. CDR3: CASSPRQGADNSPLHF. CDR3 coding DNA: TGTGCCAGCTCACCAAGGCAGGGGGCGGATAATTCACCCCTCCACTTT.

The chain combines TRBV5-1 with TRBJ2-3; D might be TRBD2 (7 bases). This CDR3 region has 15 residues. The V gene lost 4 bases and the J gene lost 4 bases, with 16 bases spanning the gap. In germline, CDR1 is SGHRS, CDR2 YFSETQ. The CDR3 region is CASSPQGRGSDTQYF. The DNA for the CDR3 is TGCGCCAGCAGCCCGCAGGGGCGGGGGTCAGATACGCAGTATTTT. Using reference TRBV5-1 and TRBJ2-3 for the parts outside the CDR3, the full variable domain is KAGVTQTPRYLIKTRGQQVTLSCSPISGHRSVSWYQQTPGQGLQFLFEYFSETQRNKGNFPGRFSGRQFSNSRSEMNVSTLELGDSALYLCASSPQGRGSDTQYFGPGTRLTVL.

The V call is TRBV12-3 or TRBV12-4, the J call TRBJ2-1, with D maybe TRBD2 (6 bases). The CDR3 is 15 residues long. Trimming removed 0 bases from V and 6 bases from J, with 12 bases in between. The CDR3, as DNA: TGTGCCAGCAGTTTAGCCGGGGGTTCGGCCAATGAGCAGTTCTTC. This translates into CASSLAGGSANEQFF.

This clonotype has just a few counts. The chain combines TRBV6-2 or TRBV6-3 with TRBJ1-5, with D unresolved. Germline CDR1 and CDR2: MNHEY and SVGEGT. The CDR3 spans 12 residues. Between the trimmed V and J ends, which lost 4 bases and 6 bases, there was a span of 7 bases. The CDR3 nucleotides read TGTGCCAGCAGTTCGGGAGGTCAGCCCCAGCATTTT. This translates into CASSSGGQPQHF.

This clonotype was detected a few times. The CDR3 region has the DNA TGTGCCAGCAGGAGTAGCGGGGTTTACAATGAGCAGTTCTTC. Its translation: CASRSSGVYNEQFF. The genes are TRBV6-5 and TRBJ2-1; 8 bases match TRBD2. The CDR3 spans 14 residues. Germline lookup yields CDR1 MNHEY and CDR2 SVGAGI. The V gene end was trimmed by 6 bases and the J gene end by 4 bases; junction bases not matched to a gene: 5.

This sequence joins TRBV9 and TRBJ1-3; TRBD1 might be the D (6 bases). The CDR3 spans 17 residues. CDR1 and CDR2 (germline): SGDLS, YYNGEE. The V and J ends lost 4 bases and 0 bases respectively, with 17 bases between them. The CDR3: CASSQREGGASGNTIYF. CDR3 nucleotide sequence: TGTGCCAGCAGCCAAAGGGAAGGGGGAGCCTCTGGAAACACCATATATTTT.

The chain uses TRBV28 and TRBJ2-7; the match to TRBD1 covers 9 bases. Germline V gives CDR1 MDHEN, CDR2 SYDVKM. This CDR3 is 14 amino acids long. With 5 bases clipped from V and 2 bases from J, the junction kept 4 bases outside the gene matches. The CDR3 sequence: CASSPRDRAYEQYV. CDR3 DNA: TGTGCCAGCAGTCCCCGGGACAGGGCCTACGAGCAGTACGTC.

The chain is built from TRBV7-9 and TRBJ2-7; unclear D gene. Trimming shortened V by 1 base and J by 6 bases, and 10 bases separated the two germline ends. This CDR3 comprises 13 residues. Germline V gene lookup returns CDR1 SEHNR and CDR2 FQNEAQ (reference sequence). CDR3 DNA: TGTGCCAGCAGCTTAGGTGCGCTCGGCGAGCAGTACTTC. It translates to CASSLGALGEQYF. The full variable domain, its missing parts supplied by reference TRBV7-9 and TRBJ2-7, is DTGVSQNPRHKITKRGQNVTFRCDPISEHNRLYWYRQTLGQGPEFLTYFQNEAQLEKSRLLSDRFSAERPKGSFSTLEIQRTEQGDSAMYLCASSLGALGEQYFGPGTRLTVT.

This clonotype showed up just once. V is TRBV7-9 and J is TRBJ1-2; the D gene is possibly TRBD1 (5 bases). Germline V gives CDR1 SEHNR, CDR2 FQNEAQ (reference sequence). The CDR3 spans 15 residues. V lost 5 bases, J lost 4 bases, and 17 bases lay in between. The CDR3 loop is CASSPPQGASYGYTF. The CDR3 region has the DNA TGTGCCAGCAGCCCGCCCCAGGGAGCATCCTATGGCTACACCTTC.

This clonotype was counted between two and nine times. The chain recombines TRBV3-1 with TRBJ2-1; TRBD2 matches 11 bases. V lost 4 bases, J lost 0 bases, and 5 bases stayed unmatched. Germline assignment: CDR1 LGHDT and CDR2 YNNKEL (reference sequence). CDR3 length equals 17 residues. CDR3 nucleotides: TGTGCCAGCAGCCGCAGACTAGCGGGGAGCTCCTACAATGAGCAGTTCTTC. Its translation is CASSRRLAGSSYNEQFF.

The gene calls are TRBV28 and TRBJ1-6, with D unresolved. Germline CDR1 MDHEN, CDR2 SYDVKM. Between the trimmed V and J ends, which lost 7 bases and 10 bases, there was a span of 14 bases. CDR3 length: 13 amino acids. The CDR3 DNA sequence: TGTGCCAGCATGGGATACGAGGGCTCACCCCTCCACTTT. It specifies CASMGYEGSPLHF.

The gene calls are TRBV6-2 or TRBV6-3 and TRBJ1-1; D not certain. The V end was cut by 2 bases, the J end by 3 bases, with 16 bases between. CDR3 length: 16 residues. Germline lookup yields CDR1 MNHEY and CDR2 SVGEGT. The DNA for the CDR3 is TGTGCCAGCAGTTACCTGGGCGGAAGCCAGGACACTGAAGCTTTCTTT. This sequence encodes CASSYLGGSQDTEAFF.

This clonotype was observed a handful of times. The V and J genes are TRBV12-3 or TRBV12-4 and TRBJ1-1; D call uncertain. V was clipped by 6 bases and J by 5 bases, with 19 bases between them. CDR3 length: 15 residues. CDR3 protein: CASSPVPHPGTEAFF. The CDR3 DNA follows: TGTGCCAGCAGCCCCGTGCCCCATCCGGGGACTGAAGCTTTCTTT.

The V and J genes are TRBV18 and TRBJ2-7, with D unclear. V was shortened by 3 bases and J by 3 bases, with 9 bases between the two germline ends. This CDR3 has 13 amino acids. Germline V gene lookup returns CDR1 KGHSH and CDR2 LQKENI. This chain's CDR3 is CASSPTDLYEQYV. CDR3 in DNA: TGTGCCAGCTCACCCACAGATCTCTACGAGCAGTACGTC.

The CDR3, as DNA: TGCAGCGGAGGGGGCAGTAACTATGGCTACACCTTC. This encodes CSGGGSNYGYTF. The J gene is TRBJ1-2, the V gene TRBV20-1; 7 bases are a match to TRBD1. In germline, CDR1 is DFQATT, CDR2 SNEGSKA (reference sequence). This CDR3 spans 12 amino acids.

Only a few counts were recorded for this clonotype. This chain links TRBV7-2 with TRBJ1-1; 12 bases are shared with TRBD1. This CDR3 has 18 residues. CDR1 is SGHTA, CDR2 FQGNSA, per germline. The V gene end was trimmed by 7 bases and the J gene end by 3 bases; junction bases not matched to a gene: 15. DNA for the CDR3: TGTGCCAGCACCCCAGGGGGACAGGGGGCGCGTTGGGACACTGAAGCTTTCTTT. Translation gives CASTPGGQGARWDTEAFF.

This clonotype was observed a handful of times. Here the CDR3 reads CASSLTLEFPTYEQYF. The CDR3 DNA sequence: TGTGCCAGTAGTCTCACCCTCGAGTTCCCAACCTACGAGCAGTACTTC. This chain links TRBV19 with TRBJ2-7, with D uncertain. V dropped 5 bases and J dropped 2 bases, with 19 bases sitting between them. This CDR3 region has 16 residues. In germline, CDR1 is LNHDA, CDR2 SQIVND (reference sequence).

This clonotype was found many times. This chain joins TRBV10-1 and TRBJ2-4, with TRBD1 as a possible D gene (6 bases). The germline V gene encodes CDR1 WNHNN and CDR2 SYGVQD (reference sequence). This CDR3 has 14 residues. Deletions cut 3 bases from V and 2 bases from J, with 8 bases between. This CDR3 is CASSDRGSKNIQYF. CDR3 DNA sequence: TGCGCCAGCAGTGACAGGGGATCCAAAAACATTCAGTACTTC.